The 20 T cell receptor beta chains in this list originate from one sample, sequenced in a study of blood T cell repertoires in COVID-19. This table comes from immunoSEQ multiplex PCR, and its TCRdb copy is limited to in-frame clones, with some not included. The repertoire includes 70,000 to 90,000 clones, about four fifths of them detected once, and about an eighth sits in the top ten. What was sequenced was peripheral blood. Receptor source: a human donor in a cohort sampled during active COVID-19.

The sample holds many counts of this clone. The V and J genes are TRBV4-2 and TRBJ2-1, with TRBD2 matching 10 bases. The V segment lost 1 base and the J segment 7 bases; nucleotides outside the gene matches: 7. This CDR3 has 16 amino acids. Looked up from germline, CDR1 is LGHNA and CDR2 is YNFKEQ. The CDR3 here is CASSQAPTSGPNEQFF. The CDR3 region has the DNA TGTGCCAGCAGCCAAGCCCCGACTAGCGGGCCTAATGAGCAGTTCTTC.

The genes are TRBV28 and TRBJ2-5, with 9 bases matching TRBD1. J gave up 3 bases and V 6 bases, and 11 bases lay outside the gene matches. Germline V gene data show CDR1 as MDHEN and CDR2 as SYDVKM. CDR3 size: 16 residues. The CDR3 loop is CASSPSPGQGEETQYF. CDR3 DNA: TGTGCCAGCAGCCCAAGCCCGGGACAGGGTGAAGAGACCCAGTACTTC.

The chain combines TRBV5-5 with TRBJ1-4, with 7 bases that match TRBD1. This CDR3 is 16 amino acids long. The J segment lost 0 bases and the V segment lost 5 bases, leaving 7 bases of the junction unmatched. CDR1 is SGHKS, CDR2 YYEKEE, per germline (reference sequence). CDR3 residues: CASSWGQQATNEKLFF. The CDR3 nucleotides are TGTGCCAGCAGTTGGGGACAGCAAGCAACTAATGAAAAACTGTTTTTT.

The rearrangement joins TRBV11-2 to TRBJ2-6, with 9 bases matching TRBD1. Unmatched junction bases numbered 11, after V lost 1 base and J lost 19 bases. The CDR3 runs to 14 residues. Looked up from germline, CDR1 is SGHAT and CDR2 is FQNNGV. The CDR3 spells CASSLGRDRVHRTF. The DNA for the CDR3 is TGTGCCAGCAGCTTAGGCCGGGACAGGGTACATCGAACTTTC. The entire variable domain, with the rest obtained from reference TRBV11-2 and TRBJ2-6, is as follows: EAGVAQSPRYKIIEKRQSVAFWCNPISGHATLYWYQQILGQGPKLLIQFQNNGVVDDSQLPKDRFSAERLKGVDSTLKIQPAKLEDSAVYLCASSLGRDRVHRTFGAGSRLTVL.

The rearrangement joins TRBV7-9 to TRBJ2-1; D unclear. CDR1 is SEHNR, CDR2 FQNEAQ, per germline (reference sequence). The CDR3 has 11 residues. V lost 2 bases to trimming and J lost 8 bases, with 4 bases between them. CDR3 in amino acids: CASSLLYEQFF. As DNA, the CDR3 is TGTGCCAGCAGCTTACTGTATGAGCAGTTCTTC.

The CDR3 coding sequence is TGTGCCACCAGCAGGACAGGGGTATGGGAAGGCTACACCTTC. Its translation: CATSRTGVWEGYTF. V usage is TRBV15 and J usage is TRBJ1-2; TRBD1 aligns across 8 bases. Germline trimming cut 3 bases from V and 8 bases from J; bases unmatched to any gene: 8. Germline CDR1 is LNHNV and CDR2 is YYDKDF (reference sequence). This CDR3 is built from 14 residues.

V usage is TRBV5-4 and J usage is TRBJ1-6, with D maybe TRBD1 (6 bases). This CDR3 spans 15 amino acids. V gave up 4 bases and J gave up 8 bases, with 16 bases separating them. Germline CDR1 SGHNT, CDR2 YYREEE (reference sequence). CDR3 protein: CASSGGGRIDSPLHF. DNA of the CDR3: TGTGCCAGCAGCGGGGGCGGCAGGATCGATTCACCCCTCCACTTT.

The rearrangement joins TRBV18 to TRBJ1-5; 8 nucleotides line up with TRBD1. Germline CDR1 is KGHSH and CDR2 is LQKENI. V lost 5 bases to trimming and J lost 6 bases; unmatched junction nucleotides: 6. This CDR3 spans 14 amino acids. CDR3 region: CASSSQGAIQPQHF. The CDR3 DNA follows: TGTGCCAGCTCATCTCAGGGGGCTATTCAGCCCCAGCATTTT.

The rearrangement links TRBV5-6 to TRBJ1-6; D remains ambiguous. The CDR3 has 12 amino acids. Germline values: CDR1 SGHDT, CDR2 YYEEEE. V was clipped by 2 bases and J by 11 bases, with 8 bases between them. The CDR3 loop reads CASSLRTAPLHF. The CDR3 DNA sequence: TGTGCCAGCAGCTTAAGAACAGCACCCCTCCACTTT.

There are a few counts of this clone. V gene TRBV10-2 combines with J gene TRBJ2-1; TRBD2 agrees at 11 bases. V gave up 3 bases and J gave up 5 bases; unmatched junction bases: 9. Germline loops: CDR1 WSHSY, CDR2 SAAADI. The CDR3 has 17 residues. In nucleotides, the CDR3 is TGCGCCAGCAGTGACCAATCGACTAGCGGGGCGCACAATGAGCAGTTCTTC. Translated: CASSDQSTSGAHNEQFF.

The gene calls are TRBV3-1 (or the pseudogene TRBV3-2) and TRBJ2-3; TRBD2 agrees at 9 bases. There are 15 residues in the CDR3. V shed 1 base and J 2 bases; nucleotides not matched to a gene: 1. The germline V gene encodes CDR1 LGHDT and CDR2 YNNKEL (reference sequence). CDR3 in DNA: TGTGCCAGCAGCCAAGCTAGCGGGATCACAGATACGCAGTATTTT. Amino acids: CASSQASGITDTQYF.

The chain uses TRBV5-1 and TRBJ1-1, with a possible D match to TRBD1 (5 bases). Trimming shortened V by 4 bases and J by 4 bases, and 11 bases separated the two germline ends. Germline assignment: CDR1 SGHRS and CDR2 YFSETQ. CDR3 length: 13 amino acids. CDR3 DNA: TGCGCCAGCAGCCCATCCGGGGGCACTGAAGCTTTCTTT. It specifies CASSPSGGTEAFF. The full variable domain, with the rest looked up from reference TRBV5-1 and TRBJ1-1, is KAGVTQTPRYLIKTRGQQVTLSCSPISGHRSVSWYQQTPGQGLQFLFEYFSETQRNKGNFPGRFSGRQFSNSRSEMNVSTLELGDSALYLCASSPSGGTEAFFGQGTRLTVV.

The chain links TRBV12-5 to TRBJ1-6; D gene unclear. CDR1 is LGHNT and CDR2 is FRNRAP in the germline V gene. Trimming took off 1 base at V and 7 bases at J, with 5 bases between the two ends. The CDR3 contains 13 residues. CDR3 sequence (DNA): TGTGCTAGTGGTTTGGAGCCAAATTCACCCCTCCACTTT. It specifies CASGLEPNSPLHF.

This sequence joins TRBV3-1 (or the pseudogene TRBV3-2) and TRBJ2-5, with 8 bases aligning to TRBD2. The CDR3 consists of 14 residues. CDR1 and CDR2 from the germline V gene are LGHDT and YNNKEL (reference sequence). Trimming at V came to 2 bases and at J to 5 bases, leaving 4 bases not matched to a gene. CDR3 amino acids: CASSQSAGGETQYF. The CDR3, as DNA: TGTGCCAGCAGCCAATCCGCGGGGGGTGAGACCCAGTACTTC.

The V and J genes are TRBV28 and TRBJ2-7, with D tentatively TRBD1 (6 bases). V was shortened by 5 bases and J by 2 bases, with 13 bases between the two germline ends. The CDR3 loop spans 14 amino acids. Looked up from germline, CDR1 is MDHEN and CDR2 is SYDVKM. The CDR3, as DNA: TGTGCCAGCAGTGATCAGGGGCCCCCCTACGAGCAGTACTTC. Its translation: CASSDQGPPYEQYF.

The CDR3 nucleotides read TGTGCCAGCAGCAGACAGGTACGCGGGACCCAGTACTTC. Protein product: CASSRQVRGTQYF. This chain links TRBV28 with TRBJ2-5; TRBD1 might be the D (6 bases). The CDR3 contains 13 residues. Trimming pared 6 bases from V and 7 bases from J, leaving 15 bases between. Germline V lookup: CDR1 MDHEN, CDR2 SYDVKM.

This clone was counted a single time. The rearrangement uses TRBV2 and TRBJ1-5; D is ambiguous. CDR3 size: 16 residues. V shed 4 bases and J shed 0 bases, with 13 bases lying between them. From germline, CDR1 is SNHLY and CDR2 FYNNEI. The CDR3 region is CASSGTKAGSNQPQHF. The CDR3 coding sequence is TGTGCCAGCAGTGGGACTAAGGCAGGTAGCAATCAGCCCCAGCATTTT.

V is TRBV7-9 and J is TRBJ1-1; tentatively, D is TRBD1 (5 bases). The V and J ends lost 5 bases and 2 bases respectively, with 12 bases between them. The CDR3 consists of 14 residues. Germline V gene data show CDR1 as SEHNR and CDR2 as FQNEAQ (reference sequence). In DNA, the CDR3 is TGTGCCAGCAGCCCCAGCGGGGGTAACACTGAAGCTTTCTTT. Translation: CASSPSGGNTEAFF. The whole variable domain, filled in from reference TRBV7-9 and TRBJ1-1, reads DTGVSQNPRHKITKRGQNVTFRCDPISEHNRLYWYRQTLGQGPEFLTYFQNEAQLEKSRLLSDRFSAERPKGSFSTLEIQRTEQGDSAMYLCASSPSGGNTEAFFGQGTRLTVV.

This sequence joins TRBV7-2 and TRBJ2-2; D may be TRBD2 (5 bases). V lost 8 bases and J 4 bases, leaving 11 bases between the germline ends. Germline V gene sequence: CDR1 SGHTA, CDR2 FQGNSA. The CDR3 has 13 residues. CDR3 region: CASGLSSTGELFF. The CDR3 coding sequence is TGTGCCAGCGGACTCAGTAGCACCGGGGAGCTGTTTTTT.

This clone was counted only a few times. The chain combines TRBV5-1 with TRBJ2-7, with TRBD1 as a possible D gene (6 bases). Germline loops: CDR1 SGHRS, CDR2 YFSETQ. The V and J ends lost 7 bases and 0 bases respectively, with 14 bases between them. The length of the CDR3 is 14 residues. CDR3 in amino acids: CASPRRDNSYEQYF. As DNA, the CDR3 is TGCGCCAGCCCTCGCCGGGACAACTCCTACGAGCAGTACTTC. The full variable domain, completed using reference TRBV5-1 and TRBJ2-7, is KAGVTQTPRYLIKTRGQQVTLSCSPISGHRSVSWYQQTPGQGLQFLFEYFSETQRNKGNFPGRFSGRQFSNSRSEMNVSTLELGDSALYLCASPRRDNSYEQYFGPGTRLTVT.